This T cell receptor (beta chain) was documented in a study of T-cell reconstitution after alpha-beta-depleted transplantation in children. TCRbeta library preparation incorporated unique molecular identifiers. A single record per CDR3 protein comes from TCRdb applying MiXCR to the PCR reads. Among 200,000 to 250,000 distinct CDR3 sequences listed, under 9.5% were seen once. The table lists this clonotype with a few counts. Germline lookup yields CDR1 SGHRS and CDR2 YFSETQ. The CDR3 extends over 14 amino acids. Trimming cost V 1 base and J 10 bases; bases outside gene matches: 5. The sample in question was PBMCs from the stem cell graft donor, obtained from the stem cell graft. This sequence was found in a human donor who donated a stem cell graft to a child with acute lymphoblastic leukemia. This sequence joins TRBV5-1 and TRBJ2-1, with TRBD2 matching 10 bases. The CDR3 spells CASSLIAGGPEQFF. In DNA form, the CDR3 reads TGCGCCAGCAGCTTGATAGCGGGGGGCCCCGAGCAGTTCTTC.